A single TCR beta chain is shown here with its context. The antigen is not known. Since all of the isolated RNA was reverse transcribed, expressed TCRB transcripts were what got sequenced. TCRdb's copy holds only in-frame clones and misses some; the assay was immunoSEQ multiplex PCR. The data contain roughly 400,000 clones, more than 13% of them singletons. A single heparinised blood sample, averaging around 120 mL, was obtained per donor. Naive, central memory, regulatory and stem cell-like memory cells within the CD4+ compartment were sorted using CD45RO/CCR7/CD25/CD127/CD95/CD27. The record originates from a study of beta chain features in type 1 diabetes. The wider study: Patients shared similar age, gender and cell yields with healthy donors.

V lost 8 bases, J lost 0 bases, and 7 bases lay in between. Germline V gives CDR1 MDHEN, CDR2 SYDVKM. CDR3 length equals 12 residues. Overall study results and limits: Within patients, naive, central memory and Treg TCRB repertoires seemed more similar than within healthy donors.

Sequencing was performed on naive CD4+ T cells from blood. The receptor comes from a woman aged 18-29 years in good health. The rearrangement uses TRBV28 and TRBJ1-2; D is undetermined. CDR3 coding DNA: TGTGCCAGCTTGAGAGCTAACTATGGCTACACCTTC. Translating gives CASLRANYGYTF.